This T cell receptor (beta chain) is drawn from a study of blood T cell repertoires in COVID-19. Study at large: There were acute and convalescent COVID-19 samples, and they came from the United States, Italy and Spain. Nucleic acid was either cDNA or gDNA, and it came from T cells, B-cell-depleted T cells, or PBMCs.

Trimming took 0 bases from V and 3 from J, leaving 9 bases between them. The CDR3 runs 14 residues. CDR1 is SGHKS, CDR2 YYEKEE, per germline (reference sequence). Original data processing: Reference gene primer amplification gave nucleated cell count estimates. Clones were read by immunoSEQ multiplex PCR, and TCRdb kept only the in-frame ones, dropping some. V, J and clone size derive from that table, while D and trimming were established from the DNA sequence. This table has 160,000 or so clones, approximately 81% appearing once. Sequenced sample: peripheral blood. V is TRBV5-5 and J is TRBJ1-2; D unresolved. The sequence came from a woman in her forties or fifties with COVID-19, enrolled during active disease. CDR3 loop: CASSLVAGYYGYTF. CDR3 nucleotides: TGTGCCAGCAGCTTGGTTGCGGGCTACTATGGCTACACCTTC.